This T cell receptor (beta chain) was sequenced in a study of cytomegalovirus exposure and HLA in healthy donors. 13 Jbeta primers and 60 Vbeta primers were used for the PCR. Sequencing used immunoSEQ multiplex PCR; TCRdb keeps in-frame clones, though not all of them. Of roughly 140,000 clones listed, 80% are singletons. The clonotype was recovered from a man aged 25 to 45 in good health and CMV-seronegative. The sample was PBMCs.

The chain's CDR3 is CASRSNYEQYF. Written as DNA, the CDR3 is TGTGCCAGCAGGTCCAACTACGAGCAGTACTTC. The chain recombines TRBV2 with TRBJ2-7; D is unclear. This CDR3 has 11 residues. Per the germline V gene, CDR1 is SNHLY and CDR2 is FYNNEI. Trimming removed 6 bases from V and 3 bases from J, with 6 bases in between.